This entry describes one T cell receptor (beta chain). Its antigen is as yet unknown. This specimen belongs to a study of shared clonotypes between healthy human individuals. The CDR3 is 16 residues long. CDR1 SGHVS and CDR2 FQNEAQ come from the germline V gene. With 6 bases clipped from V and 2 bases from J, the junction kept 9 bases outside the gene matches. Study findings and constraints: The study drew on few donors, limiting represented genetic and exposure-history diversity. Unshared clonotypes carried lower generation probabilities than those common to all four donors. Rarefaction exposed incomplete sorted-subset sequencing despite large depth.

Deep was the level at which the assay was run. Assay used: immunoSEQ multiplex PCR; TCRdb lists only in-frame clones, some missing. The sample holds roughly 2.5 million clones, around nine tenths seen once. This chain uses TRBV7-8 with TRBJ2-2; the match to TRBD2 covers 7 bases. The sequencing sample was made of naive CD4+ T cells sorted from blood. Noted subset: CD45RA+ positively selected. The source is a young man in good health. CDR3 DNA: TGTGCCAGCAGTCAAGAGGCTAGCGGAAACACCGGGGAGCTGTTTTTT. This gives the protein CASSQEASGNTGELFF.